This T cell receptor (beta chain) was observed in a study of early T cells in non-severe SARS-CoV-2 infection. TCRdb itself ran the 5' RACE reads through MiXCR, one entry per CDR3 protein. Of 85,000 to 100,000 distinct CDR3 sequences in the sample, about 11% were seen once. Deletions cut 6 bases from V and 5 bases from J, with 12 bases between. There are 13 residues in the CDR3. Germline values: CDR1 MDHEN, CDR2 SYDVKM. This clonotype was picked up many times. This TCR was sampled from an adult who was a healthcare worker with PCR-confirmed SARS-CoV-2 infection or an uninfected control (not recorded which). The sample taken for sequencing was whole blood. This chain links TRBV28 with TRBJ2-3; a weak D match, TRBD2 (5 bases). The CDR3 region has the DNA TGTGCCAGCAGCCGTGAGGGTCGAGATACGCAGTATTTT. Residues: CASSREGRDTQYF.